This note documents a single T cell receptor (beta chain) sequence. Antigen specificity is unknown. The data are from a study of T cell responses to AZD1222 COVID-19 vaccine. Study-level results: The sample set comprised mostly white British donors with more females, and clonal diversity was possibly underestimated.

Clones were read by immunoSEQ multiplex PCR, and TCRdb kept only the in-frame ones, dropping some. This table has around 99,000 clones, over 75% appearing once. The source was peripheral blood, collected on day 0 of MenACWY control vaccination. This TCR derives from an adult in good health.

CDR3 sequence: CASSQQDRGLPLHF. CDR3 DNA: TGTGCCAGCAGCCAACAAGACAGGGGGCTACCCCTCCACTTT. This chain uses TRBV3-1 (or the pseudogene TRBV3-2) with TRBJ1-6; 10 bases map to TRBD1. The junction had 4 bases not matched to a gene; V was cut back by 2 bases and J by 12 bases. The germline gives CDR1 LGHDT, CDR2 YNNKEL (reference sequence). The CDR3 sequence is 14 residues long.